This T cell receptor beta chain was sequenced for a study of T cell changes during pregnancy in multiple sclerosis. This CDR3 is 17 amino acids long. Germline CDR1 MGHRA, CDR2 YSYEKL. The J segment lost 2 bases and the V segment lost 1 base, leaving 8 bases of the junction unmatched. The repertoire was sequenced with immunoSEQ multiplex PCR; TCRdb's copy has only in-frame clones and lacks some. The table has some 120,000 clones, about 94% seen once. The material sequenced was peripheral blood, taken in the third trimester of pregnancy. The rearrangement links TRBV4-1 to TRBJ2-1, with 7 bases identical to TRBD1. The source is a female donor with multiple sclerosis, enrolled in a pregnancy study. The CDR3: CASSQVWGDRAYNEQFF. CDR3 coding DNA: TGCGCCAGCAGCCAAGTATGGGGCGACAGGGCCTACAATGAGCAGTTCTTC.